Presented here are 20 T cell receptor beta chains from one specimen sequenced in a study of preoperative IRX-2 immunotherapy in early breast cancer. Clones were read by immunoSEQ multiplex PCR, and TCRdb kept only the in-frame ones, dropping some. This sample has 75,000 to 100,000 clones, with 86% found just once. Treatment reported: preoperative locoregional IRX-2 cytokine immunotherapy. The material was tumor tissue, obtained after IRX-2 immunotherapy. These TCRs come from a human donor with breast cancer.

This clone turned up a few times. CDR3 in amino acids: CASSWGQGGETQYF. The DNA of the CDR3 is TGTGCCAGCAGCTGGGGACAGGGAGGAGAGACCCAGTACTTC. This chain links TRBV7-1 with TRBJ2-5; TRBD1 agrees at 9 bases. TRBV7-1 is an ORF, and what it does is uncertain. Trimming cost V 4 bases and J 4 bases; bases outside gene matches: 4. The CDR3 consists of 14 residues.

The chain links TRBV19 to TRBJ2-5, with 11 positions matching TRBD2. The CDR3 has 14 residues. Germline V gene lookup returns CDR1 LNHDA and CDR2 SQIVND (reference sequence). With V trimmed by 11 bases and J by 5 bases, 10 bases remained unmatched. CDR3 amino acids: CAPTLAGVGETQYF. CDR3 coding DNA: TGTGCCCCGACACTAGCGGGAGTAGGTGAGACCCAGTACTTC.

The rearrangement links TRBV19 to TRBJ1-4; no clear D gene. The germline CDR1 and CDR2 sequences are LNHDA and SQIVND (reference sequence). CDR3 length equals 12 residues. The V and J ends lost 6 bases and 11 bases respectively, with 13 bases between them. CDR3 DNA: TGTGCCAGTAGCTTCATAGGATCGAAACTGTTTTTT. Translating gives CASSFIGSKLFF.

This chain uses TRBV12-5 with TRBJ1-4, with D perhaps matching TRBD1 (5 bases). Trimming pared 6 bases from V and 10 bases from J, leaving 15 bases between. The CDR3 is made up of 13 amino acids. Germline V gene sequence: CDR1 LGHNT, CDR2 FRNRAP. CDR3 in DNA: TGTGCTAGTGGCCAAGAGGGGTACGGAAAACTGTTTTTT. Encoded protein: CASGQEGYGKLFF. The entire variable domain, with the rest obtained from reference TRBV12-5 and TRBJ1-4, is as follows: DARVTQTPRHKVTEMGQEVTMRCQPILGHNTVFWYRQTMMQGLELLAYFRNRAPLDDSGMPKDRFSAEMPDATLATLKIQPSEPRDSAVYFCASGQEGYGKLFFGSGTQLSVL.

This sequence joins TRBV10-2 and TRBJ1-1; D gene uncertain. V was clipped by 2 bases and J by 4 bases, with 8 bases between them. Germline V gene data show CDR1 as WSHSY and CDR2 as SAAADI. This CDR3 is built from 13 residues. CDR3 amino acids: CASSEAGITEAFF. CDR3 DNA: TGCGCCAGCAGTGAGGCCGGAATCACTGAAGCTTTCTTT.

The V gene is TRBV19, the J gene TRBJ1-4; 7 positions match TRBD1. The CDR3 runs 14 residues. Germline CDR1 LNHDA, CDR2 SQIVND (reference sequence). The trim removed 7 bases at V and 6 bases at J, leaving 8 bases unmatched. The CDR3 nucleotides read TGTGCCAGTACTCCCGGGACAGTGTATGAAAAACTGTTTTTT. It specifies CASTPGTVYEKLFF.

The chain has TRBV1 and TRBJ1-5. TRBV1 is tagged as a pseudogene. This CDR3 region has 19 residues. The CDR3 region is CASSQVAKLQVGGNQPQHF. CDR3 DNA sequence: TGCGCCAGCAGCCAAGTCGCAAAACTTCAGGTCGGGGGGAATCAGCCCCAGCATTTT.

This clone was recorded only once. The rearrangement joins TRBV19 to TRBJ1-4; 8 bases are shared with TRBD1. From germline, CDR1 is LNHDA and CDR2 SQIVND (reference sequence). The V and J ends lost 3 bases and 14 bases, in that order; junction bases with no gene match: 5. CDR3 length equals 12 residues. CDR3 sequence (DNA): TGTGCCAGTAGTATTGAGCAGGGGGCCCTGTTTTTT. It yields the protein CASSIEQGALFF.

The chain combines TRBV19 with TRBJ1-5, with D hard to call. The germline CDR1 and CDR2 sequences are LNHDA and SQIVND (reference sequence). V lost 5 bases to trimming and J lost 0 bases, with 11 bases between them. The CDR3 runs to 15 residues. For the CDR3, the DNA is TGTGCCAGTAGTCTCGGCTCCAATAGCAATCAGCCCCAGCATTTT. It encodes CASSLGSNSNQPQHF. The full variable domain, with the rest looked up from reference TRBV19 and TRBJ1-5, is DGGITQSPKYLFRKEGQNVTLSCEQNLNHDAMYWYRQDPGQGLRLIYYSQIVNDFQKGDIAEGYSVSREKKESFPLTVTSAQKNPTAFYLCASSLGSNSNQPQHFGDGTRLSIL.

The V and J genes are TRBV6-8 and TRBJ2-7; D assignment may be TRBD1 or TRBD2 (5 bases each). Germline V CDR1 and CDR2: MNHGY, SAAAGT. Trimming pared 4 bases from V and 5 bases from J, leaving 24 bases between. The CDR3 runs to 17 residues. CDR3 nucleotides: TGTGCCAGCAGTTTACGGGCCCCCGGGGCAGGTCGTGACGAGCAGTACTTC. Encoded protein: CASSLRAPGAGRDEQYF.

With respect to this clone: Germline is not matched at one junction end, which may reflect a read error. As DNA, the CDR3 is TGTGCTAGCAGCTTAGAAGCTTATGTGAACACCGGGGAACTATTTTTT. Protein: CASSLEAYVNTGELFF. This chain joins TRBV11-3 and TRBJ2-2; possible D gene TRBD2, 5 bases. CDR3 length: 16 amino acids. Germline loops: CDR1 SGHNT, CDR2 YENEEA.

The gene calls are TRBV6-8 and TRBJ1-5; TRBD1 might be the D (5 bases). The germline V and J ends were trimmed by 6 bases and 4 bases, with 22 bases remaining between them. This CDR3 is 17 amino acids long. Per the germline V gene, CDR1 is MNHGY and CDR2 is SAAAGT. The CDR3 DNA reads as TGTGCCAGCAGGCGATGGGACCGCGAAATAGAAAATCAGCCCCAGCATTTT. It translates to CASRRWDREIENQPQHF.

The chain's CDR3 is CASGGPGPMNTEAFF. The CDR3 nucleotides are TGTGCCAGCGGGGGGCCGGGTCCCATGAACACTGAAGCTTTCTTT. This chain links TRBV6-8 with TRBJ1-1; tentative D call: TRBD1 (6 bases). The CDR3 sequence is 15 residues long. Trimming removed 8 bases from V and 0 bases from J, with 16 bases in between. CDR1 is MNHGY and CDR2 is SAAAGT in the germline V gene.

Only a few counts were recorded for this clone. V usage is TRBV28 and J usage is TRBJ1-3; D possibly corresponds to TRBD1 (5 bases). This CDR3 contains 14 residues. Germline loops: CDR1 MDHEN, CDR2 SYDVKM. V lost 5 bases and J lost 0, with 8 bases in between. The CDR3 loop reads CASSPTDSGNTIYF. The CDR3, as DNA: TGTGCCAGCAGTCCGACAGACTCTGGAAACACCATATATTTT.

The gene calls are TRBV7-1 and TRBJ1-2, with D maybe TRBD1 (5 bases). TRBV7-1 is an ORF for which the function is uncertain. The CDR3 has 14 amino acids. V was cut by 5 bases and J by 4 bases, with 14 bases left in between. The CDR3 region has the DNA TGTGCCAGCAGCCCCCGTGGGGGTATCTATGGCTACACCTTC. The encoded protein is CASSPRGGIYGYTF.

This CDR3 reads CASSPRTSGVRRTDTQYF. The CDR3 region has the DNA TGTGCCAGTAGTCCTCGGACTAGCGGGGTCAGAAGGACAGATACGCAGTATTTT. The chain combines TRBV19 with TRBJ2-3; 12 bases match TRBD2. CDR3 length: 18 residues. The germline V gene encodes CDR1 LNHDA and CDR2 SQIVND (reference sequence). J was trimmed by 3 bases and V by 5 bases; bases with no gene match: 12.

This clone was detected only once. This chain links TRBV15 with TRBJ1-2, with D possibly TRBD1 on 5 matching bases. V was clipped by 3 bases and J by 3 bases, with 17 bases between them. Germline values: CDR1 LNHNV, CDR2 YYDKDF (reference sequence). This CDR3 comprises 16 residues. For the CDR3, the DNA is TGTGCCACCAGCAGCCATGTTAGACAGAGGCACTATGGCTACACCTTC. It is translated as CATSSHVRQRHYGYTF.

This chain links TRBV28 with TRBJ1-2; tentatively, D is TRBD1 (6 bases). Germline V gene data show CDR1 as MDHEN and CDR2 as SYDVKM. The CDR3 totals 15 residues. Between the trimmed V and J ends, which lost 5 bases and 6 bases, there was a span of 19 bases. The CDR3 nucleotides read TGTGCCAGCAGTCAGACAGGCTGGGGGAGAAATGGCTACACCTTC. This encodes CASSQTGWGRNGYTF.

The rearrangement links TRBV9 to TRBJ1-2, with D hard to call. V lost 5 bases to trimming and J lost 5 bases, with 16 bases between them. The CDR3 is 14 amino acids. Germline-derived CDR1 and CDR2 are SGDLS and YYNGEE. The chain's CDR3 is CASSLNWGGYGYTF. CDR3 in DNA: TGTGCCAGCAGTTTAAACTGGGGTGGGTATGGCTACACCTTC.

The chain recombines TRBV28 with TRBJ1-4; 11 bases fit TRBD1. From germline, CDR1 is MDHEN and CDR2 SYDVKM. V lost 6 bases to trimming and J lost 10 bases; unmatched junction nucleotides: 7. The CDR3 length is 14 residues. The CDR3 coding sequence is TGTGCCAGCAGCCGGGACAGGGGGTTTGGAAAACTGTTTTTT. Its protein product is CASSRDRGFGKLFF.